Described below is a single T cell receptor beta chain sequence and its context. What it binds is unknown. Other DNA sequences of this sample code for an identical CDR3. These data come from a study of T cell responses to AZD1222 COVID-19 vaccine. Study-level information: Second-dose schedules of about 4 or about 12 weeks were combined. Study conclusions and caveats: Repertoire sampling happened only post peak T cell response. Unmutated regions of variants are reportedly targeted by nearly half of spike-specific TCRs. Donors were mostly white British, more females; clonal diversity possibly underestimated.

Some clones are missing from TCRdb's copy, which holds only in-frame ones; the method was immunoSEQ multiplex PCR. The repertoire includes 100,000 to 120,000 clones, about 90% of them detected once, and over 6.5% sits in the top ten. The clonotype originates from an adult in good health. Here the sequenced sample was peripheral blood, taken on day 0 of AZD1222 vaccination.

The CDR3 DNA sequence: TGCGCCAGCAGCTTGGGACAGACCAACACTGAAGCTTTCTTT. Translating it yields CASSLGQTNTEAFF. The V call is TRBV5-1, the J call TRBJ1-1; D possibly corresponds to TRBD1 (5 bases). The CDR3 has 14 residues. The germline V and J ends were trimmed by 0 bases and 2 bases, with 8 bases remaining between them. CDR1 is SGHRS and CDR2 is YFSETQ in the germline V gene. Together with reference TRBV5-1 and TRBJ1-1, the CDR3 gives the full variable domain: KAGVTQTPRYLIKTRGQQVTLSCSPISGHRSVSWYQQTPGQGLQFLFEYFSETQRNKGNFPGRFSGRQFSNSRSEMNVSTLELGDSALYLCASSLGQTNTEAFFGQGTRLTVV.